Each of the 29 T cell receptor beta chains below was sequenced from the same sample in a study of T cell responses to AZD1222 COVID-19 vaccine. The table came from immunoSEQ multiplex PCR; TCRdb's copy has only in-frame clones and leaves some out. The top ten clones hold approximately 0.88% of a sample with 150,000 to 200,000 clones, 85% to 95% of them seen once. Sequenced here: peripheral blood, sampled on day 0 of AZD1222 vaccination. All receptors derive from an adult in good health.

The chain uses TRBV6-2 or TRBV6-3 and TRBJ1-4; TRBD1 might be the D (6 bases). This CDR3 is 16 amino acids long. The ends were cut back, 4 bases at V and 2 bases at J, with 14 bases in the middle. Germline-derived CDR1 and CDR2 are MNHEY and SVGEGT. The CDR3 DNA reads TGTGCCAGCAGTTCCCGATGGACAGCTACTAATGAAAAACTGTTTTTT. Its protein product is CASSSRWTATNEKLFF.

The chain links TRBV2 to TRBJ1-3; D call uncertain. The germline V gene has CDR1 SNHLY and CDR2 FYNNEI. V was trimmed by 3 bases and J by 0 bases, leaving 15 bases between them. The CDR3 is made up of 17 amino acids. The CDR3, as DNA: TGTGCCAGCAGTGATAGTGTGGGCTGGTTCTCTGGAAACACCATATATTTT. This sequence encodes CASSDSVGWFSGNTIYF. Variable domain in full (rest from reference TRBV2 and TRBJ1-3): EPEVTQTPSHQVTQMGQEVILRCVPISNHLYFYWYRQILGQKVEFLVSFYNNEISEKSEIFDDQFSVERPDGSNFTLKIRSTKLEDSAMYFCASSDSVGWFSGNTIYFGEGSWLTVV.

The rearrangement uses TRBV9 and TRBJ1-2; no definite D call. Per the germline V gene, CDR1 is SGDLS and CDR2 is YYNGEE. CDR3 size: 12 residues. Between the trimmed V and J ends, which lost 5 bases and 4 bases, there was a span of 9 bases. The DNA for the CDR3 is TGTGCCAGCAGGCGCCTTGGCTATGGCTACACCTTC. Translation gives CASRRLGYGYTF. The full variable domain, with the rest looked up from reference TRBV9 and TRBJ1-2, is DSGVTQTPKHLITATGQRVTLRCSPRSGDLSVYWYQQSLDQGLQFLIQYYNGEERAKGNILERFSAQQFPDLHSELNLSSLELGDSALYFCASRRLGYGYTFGSGTRLTVV.

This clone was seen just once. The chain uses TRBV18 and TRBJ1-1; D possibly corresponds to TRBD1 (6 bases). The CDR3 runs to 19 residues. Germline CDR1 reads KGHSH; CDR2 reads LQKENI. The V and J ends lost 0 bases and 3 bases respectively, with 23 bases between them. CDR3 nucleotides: TGTGCCAGCTCACCACCCTCGGGGGGCCGGTCGTCGTGGGACACTGAAGCTTTCTTT. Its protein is CASSPPSGGRSSWDTEAFF.

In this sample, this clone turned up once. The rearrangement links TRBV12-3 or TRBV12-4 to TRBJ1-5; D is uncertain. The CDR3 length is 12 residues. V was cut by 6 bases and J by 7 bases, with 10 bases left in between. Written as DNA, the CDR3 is TGTGCCAGCAGCAATCCGTCGCAGCCCCAGCATTTT. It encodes CASSNPSQPQHF.

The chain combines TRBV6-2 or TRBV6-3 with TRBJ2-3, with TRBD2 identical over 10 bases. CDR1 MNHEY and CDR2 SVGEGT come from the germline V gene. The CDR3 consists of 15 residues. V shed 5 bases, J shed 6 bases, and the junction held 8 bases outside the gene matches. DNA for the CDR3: TGTGCCAGCAGTGCAGCGGGGGGGCCATCGGATACGCAGTATTTT. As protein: CASSAAGGPSDTQYF.

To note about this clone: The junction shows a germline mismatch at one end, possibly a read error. The CDR3 reads CASSLDRGPHF. As DNA, the CDR3 is TGCGCCAGCAGCCTCGACAGGGGGCCTCACTTC. The rearrangement joins TRBV5-1 to TRBJ2-5; 10 bases fit TRBD1. This CDR3 is 11 amino acids long. Germline CDR1 is SGHRS and CDR2 is YFSETQ.

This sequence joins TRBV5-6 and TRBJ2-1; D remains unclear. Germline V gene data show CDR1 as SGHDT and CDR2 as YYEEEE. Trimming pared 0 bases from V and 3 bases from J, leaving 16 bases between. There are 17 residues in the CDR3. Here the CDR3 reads CASSLAPQTVYYNEQFF. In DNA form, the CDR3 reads TGTGCCAGCAGCTTGGCCCCCCAGACTGTATACTACAATGAGCAGTTCTTC.

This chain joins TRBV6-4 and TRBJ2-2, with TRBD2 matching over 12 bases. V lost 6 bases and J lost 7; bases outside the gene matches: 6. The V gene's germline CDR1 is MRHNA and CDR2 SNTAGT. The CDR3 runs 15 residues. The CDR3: CASSPTSGGGGELFF. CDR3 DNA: TGTGCCAGCAGCCCGACTAGCGGGGGCGGCGGGGAGCTGTTTTTT.

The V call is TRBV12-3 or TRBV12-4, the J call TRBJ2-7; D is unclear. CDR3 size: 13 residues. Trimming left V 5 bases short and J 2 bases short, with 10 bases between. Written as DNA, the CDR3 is TGTGCCAGCAGTCAGACGTCCCCCTACGAGCAGTACTTC. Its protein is CASSQTSPYEQYF.

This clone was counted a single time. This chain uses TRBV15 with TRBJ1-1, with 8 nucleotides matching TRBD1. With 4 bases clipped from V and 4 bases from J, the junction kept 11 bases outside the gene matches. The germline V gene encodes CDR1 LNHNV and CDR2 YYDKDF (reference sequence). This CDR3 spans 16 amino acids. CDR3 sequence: CATSIGTGRWGTEAFF. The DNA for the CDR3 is TGTGCCACCAGCATTGGGACAGGCCGCTGGGGCACTGAAGCTTTCTTT.

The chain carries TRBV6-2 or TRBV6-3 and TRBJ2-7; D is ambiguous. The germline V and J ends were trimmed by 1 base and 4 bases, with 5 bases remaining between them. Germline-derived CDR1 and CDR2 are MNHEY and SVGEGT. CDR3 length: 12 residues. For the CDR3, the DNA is TGTGCCAGCAGTTACTTTCCGTACGAGCAGTACTTC. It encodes CASSYFPYEQYF.

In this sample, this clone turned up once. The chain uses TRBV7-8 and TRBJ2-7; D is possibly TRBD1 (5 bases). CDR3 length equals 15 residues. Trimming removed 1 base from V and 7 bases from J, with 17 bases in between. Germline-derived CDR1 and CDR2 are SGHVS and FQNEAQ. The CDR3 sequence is CASSLGSGPMGEQYF. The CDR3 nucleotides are TGTGCCAGCAGCTTAGGGTCAGGGCCGATGGGGGAGCAGTACTTC. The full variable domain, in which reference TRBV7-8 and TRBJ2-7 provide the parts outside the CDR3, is GAGVSQSPRYKVAKRGQDVALRCDPISGHVSLFWYQQALGQGPEFLTYFQNEAQLDKSGLPSDRFFAERPEGSVSTLKIQRTQQEDSAVYLCASSLGSGPMGEQYFGPGTRLTVT.

Written as DNA, the CDR3 is TGTGCCAGCAGCTATCCCGGCATGTCCGGGGAGCTGTTTTTT. It is translated as CASSYPGMSGELFF. The gene calls are TRBV11-2 and TRBJ2-2, with D unclear. V lost 4 bases to trimming and J lost 6 bases, with 12 bases between them. The CDR3 runs to 14 residues. In germline, CDR1 is SGHAT, CDR2 FQNNGV.

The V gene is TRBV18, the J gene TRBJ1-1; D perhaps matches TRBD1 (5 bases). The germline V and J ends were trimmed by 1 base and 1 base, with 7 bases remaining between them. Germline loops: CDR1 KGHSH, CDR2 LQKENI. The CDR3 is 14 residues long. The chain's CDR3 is CASSPQTENTEAFF. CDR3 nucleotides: TGTGCCAGCTCACCACAGACAGAGAACACTGAAGCTTTCTTT.

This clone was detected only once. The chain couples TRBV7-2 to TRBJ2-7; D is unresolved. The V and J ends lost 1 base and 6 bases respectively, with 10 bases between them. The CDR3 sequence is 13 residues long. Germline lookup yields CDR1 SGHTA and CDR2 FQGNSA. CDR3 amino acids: CASSLGVISEQYF. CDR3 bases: TGTGCCAGCAGCTTAGGAGTCATATCCGAGCAGTACTTC.

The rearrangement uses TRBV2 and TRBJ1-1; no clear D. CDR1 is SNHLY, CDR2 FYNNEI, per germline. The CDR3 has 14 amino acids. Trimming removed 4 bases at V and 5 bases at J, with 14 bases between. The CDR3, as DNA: TGTGCCAGCAGTGTCAAAGACCTGGGGACTGAAGCTTTCTTT. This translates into CASSVKDLGTEAFF. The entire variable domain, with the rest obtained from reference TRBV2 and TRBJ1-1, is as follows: EPEVTQTPSHQVTQMGQEVILRCVPISNHLYFYWYRQILGQKVEFLVSFYNNEISEKSEIFDDQFSVERPDGSNFTLKIRSTKLEDSAMYFCASSVKDLGTEAFFGQGTRLTVV.

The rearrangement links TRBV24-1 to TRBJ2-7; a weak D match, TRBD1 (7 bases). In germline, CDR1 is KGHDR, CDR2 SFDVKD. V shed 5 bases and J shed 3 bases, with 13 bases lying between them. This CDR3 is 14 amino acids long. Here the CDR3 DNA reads TGTGCCACCAGTGGCTCAGGGGGGAACTACGAGCAGTACTTC. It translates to CATSGSGGNYEQYF.

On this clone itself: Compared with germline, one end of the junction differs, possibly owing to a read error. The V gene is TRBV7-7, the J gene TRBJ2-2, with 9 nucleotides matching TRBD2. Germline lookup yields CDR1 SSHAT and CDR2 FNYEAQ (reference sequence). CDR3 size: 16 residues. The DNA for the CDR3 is TGTGCTAGCAGCTTAGCTGGCGGGGGGGCCGCCGGGGAGCTGTTTTTT. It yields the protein CASSLAGGGAAGELFF. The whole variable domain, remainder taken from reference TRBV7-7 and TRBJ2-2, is GAGVSQSPRYKVTKRGQDVTLRCDPISSHATLYWYQQALGQGPEFLTYFNYEAQPDKSGLPSDRFSAERPEGSISTLTIQRTEQRDSAMYRCASSLAGGGAAGELFFGEGSRLTVL.

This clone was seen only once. CDR3 residues: CASSITVTDTQYF. The CDR3 bases are TGTGCCAGCAGCATTACGGTTACAGATACGCAGTATTTT. The rearrangement joins TRBV7-2 to TRBJ2-3; no clear D gene. Germline CDR1 is SGHTA and CDR2 is FQGNSA. The CDR3 contains 13 residues. V was pared by 5 bases and J by 3 bases, with 9 bases between.

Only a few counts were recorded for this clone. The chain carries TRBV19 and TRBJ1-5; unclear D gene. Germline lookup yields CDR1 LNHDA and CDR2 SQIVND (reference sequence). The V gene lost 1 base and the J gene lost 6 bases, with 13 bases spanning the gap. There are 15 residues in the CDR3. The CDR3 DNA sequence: TGTGCCAGTAGTATAGTCGGCGGAGCCACTCAGCCCCAGCATTTT. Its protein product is CASSIVGGATQPQHF.

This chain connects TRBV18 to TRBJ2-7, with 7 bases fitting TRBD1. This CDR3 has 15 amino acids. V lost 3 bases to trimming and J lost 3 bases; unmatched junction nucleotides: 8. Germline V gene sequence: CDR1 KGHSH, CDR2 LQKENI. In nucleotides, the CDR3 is TGTGCCAGCTCACCCGGGACAGCAAAAAACTACGAGCAGTACTTC. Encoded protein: CASSPGTAKNYEQYF.

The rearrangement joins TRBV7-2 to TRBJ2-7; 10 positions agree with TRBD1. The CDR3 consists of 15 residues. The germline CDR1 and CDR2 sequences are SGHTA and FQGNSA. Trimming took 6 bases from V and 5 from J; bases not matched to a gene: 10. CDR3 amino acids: CASRPDRGRFDEQYF. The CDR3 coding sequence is TGTGCCAGCAGACCCGACAGGGGGCGATTTGACGAGCAGTACTTC. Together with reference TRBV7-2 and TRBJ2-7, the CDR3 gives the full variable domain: GAGVSQSPSNKVTEKGKDVELRCDPISGHTALYWYRQSLGQGLEFLIYFQGNSAPDKSGLPSDRFSAERTGGSVSTLTIQRTQQEDSAVYLCASRPDRGRFDEQYFGPGTRLTVT.

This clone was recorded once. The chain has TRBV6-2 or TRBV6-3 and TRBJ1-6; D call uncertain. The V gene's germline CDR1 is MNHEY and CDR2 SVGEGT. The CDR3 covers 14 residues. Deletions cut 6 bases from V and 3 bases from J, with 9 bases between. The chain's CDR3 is CASSLQLYNSPLHF. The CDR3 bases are TGTGCCAGCAGCCTACAGCTCTATAATTCACCCCTCCACTTT.

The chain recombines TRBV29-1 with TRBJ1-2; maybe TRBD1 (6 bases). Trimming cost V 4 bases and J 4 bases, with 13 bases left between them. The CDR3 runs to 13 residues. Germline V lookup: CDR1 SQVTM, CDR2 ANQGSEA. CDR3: CSVGPPRGYGYTF. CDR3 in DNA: TGCAGCGTTGGCCCTCCCAGGGGCTATGGCTACACCTTC. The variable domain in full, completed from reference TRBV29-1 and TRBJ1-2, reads SAVISQKPSRDICQRGTSLTIQCQVDSQVTMMFWYRQQPGQSLTLIATANQGSEATYESGFVIDKFPISRPNLTFSTLTVSNMSPEDSSIYLCSVGPPRGYGYTFGSGTRLTVV.

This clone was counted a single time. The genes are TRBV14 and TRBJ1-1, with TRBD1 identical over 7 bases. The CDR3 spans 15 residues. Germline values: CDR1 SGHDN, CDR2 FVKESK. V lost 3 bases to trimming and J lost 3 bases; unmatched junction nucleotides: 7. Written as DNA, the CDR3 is TGTGCCAGCAGCCAGGGACAGCGAGGGTACACTGAAGCTTTCTTT. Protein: CASSQGQRGYTEAFF.

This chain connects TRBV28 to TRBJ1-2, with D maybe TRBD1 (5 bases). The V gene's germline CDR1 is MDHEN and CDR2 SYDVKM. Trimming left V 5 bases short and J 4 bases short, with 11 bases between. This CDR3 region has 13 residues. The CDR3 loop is CASSLGGIYGYTF. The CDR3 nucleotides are TGTGCCAGCAGTCTGGGGGGGATCTATGGCTACACCTTC.

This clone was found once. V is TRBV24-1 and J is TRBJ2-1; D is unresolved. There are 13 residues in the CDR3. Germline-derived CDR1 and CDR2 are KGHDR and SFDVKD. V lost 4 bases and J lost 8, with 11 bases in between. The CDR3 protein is CATSDSQGDEQFF. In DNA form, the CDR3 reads TGTGCCACCAGTGACTCTCAAGGCGATGAGCAGTTCTTC.

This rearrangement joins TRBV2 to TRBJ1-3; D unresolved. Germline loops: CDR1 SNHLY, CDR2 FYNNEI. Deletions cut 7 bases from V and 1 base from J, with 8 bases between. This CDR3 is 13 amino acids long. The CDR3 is CASIPGSGNTIYF. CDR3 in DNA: TGTGCCAGCATTCCCGGGTCTGGAAACACCATATATTTT.